This TCR beta chain was retrieved from a study of technical replicates of blood from a handful of donors. The assay was immunoSEQ multiplex PCR, and TCRdb's table has in-frame clones only and misses some. The sample includes around 98,000 clones, approximately 96% of them seen just once. This CDR3 region has 15 residues. CDR1 and CDR2 from the germline V gene are MNHEY and SMNVEV (reference sequence). Germline trimming cut 6 bases from V and 2 bases from J; bases unmatched to any gene: 8. The TCR originated in a human donor in good health. Sequencing input: T cells isolated from PBMCs. The chain employs TRBV27 and TRBJ2-7; 9 positions agree with TRBD2. The chain's CDR3 is CASSVSGRSAYEQYF. CDR3 nucleotides: TGTGCCAGCAGCGTCAGCGGGAGGAGTGCCTACGAGCAGTACTTC.